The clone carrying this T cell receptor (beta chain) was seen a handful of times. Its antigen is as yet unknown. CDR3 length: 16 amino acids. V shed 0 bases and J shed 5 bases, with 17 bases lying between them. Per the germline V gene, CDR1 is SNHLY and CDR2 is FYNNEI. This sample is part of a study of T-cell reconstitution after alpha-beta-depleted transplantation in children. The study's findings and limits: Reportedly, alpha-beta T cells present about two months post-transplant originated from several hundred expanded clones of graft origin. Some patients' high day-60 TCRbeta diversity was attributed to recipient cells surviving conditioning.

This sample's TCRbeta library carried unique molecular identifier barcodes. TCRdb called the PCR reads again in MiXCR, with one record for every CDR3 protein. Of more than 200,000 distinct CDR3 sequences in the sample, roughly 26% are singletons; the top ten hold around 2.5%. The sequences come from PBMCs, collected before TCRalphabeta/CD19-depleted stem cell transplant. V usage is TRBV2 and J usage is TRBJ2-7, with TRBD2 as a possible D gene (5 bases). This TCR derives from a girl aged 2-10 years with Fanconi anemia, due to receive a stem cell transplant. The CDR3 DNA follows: TGTGCCAGCAGTGAAGCGGAGGATAGGCTCGGCCACGAGCAGTACTTC. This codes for CASSEAEDRLGHEQYF.